This T cell receptor (beta chain) comes out of a study of shared T cell receptors in the human thymus. In this sample, this clone turned up once. The CDR3 runs 18 residues. TCRdb's copy holds only in-frame clones and misses some; the assay was immunoSEQ multiplex PCR. The repertoire consists of fewer than 700,000 clones, with 70% to 90% occurring once and the leading ten covering 0.0085% to 0.012%. Another study also made use of these data, one on human thymus T cells. That paper adds: Thymus tissue was removed during corrective cardiac surgery. Thymic and blood repertoires seemed to show skewed V and J gene use.

The specimen sequenced was thymocytes. V usage is TRBV21-1 and J usage is TRBJ2-1; TRBD2 is the table's D call and was not checked against the DNA. TRBV21-1 counts as a pseudogene. The receptor's source is a boy in the first two years of life with a congenital heart defect. The DNA of the CDR3 is TGTGCCAGCAGCAAGGACGGACTAGCGGGAGGGAACTACAATGAGCAGTTCTTC. As protein: CASSKDGLAGGNYNEQFF.